This T cell receptor (beta chain) was identified in a study of shared clonotypes between healthy human individuals. Study-level background: Per donor, CD8 memory used one plate, CD8 naive used two, CD4 memory used three and CD4 naive used three.

Study results and caveats: Against clonotypes common to all four donors, non-shared ones had lower generation probabilities. Between a handful of donors, naive CD4 clonotypes were shared at a level of about 5%.

Deep-level assay runs were performed. Profiling relied on immunoSEQ multiplex PCR, and the TCRdb table lists in-frame clones only, not all of them. The data hold approximately 2.3 million clones, with over 85% observed a single time. Points on this clone: The antigen is not known.

The V end was cut by 3 bases, the J end by 6 bases, with 12 bases between. This CDR3 has 14 residues. Per the germline V gene, CDR1 is MRHNA and CDR2 is SNTAGT. The receptor was derived from a man between 18 and 35 years old in good health. Some clones in this sample may be carry-over from other donors' samples. The chain joins TRBV6-4 to TRBJ2-1; possibly TRBD1 for D (5 bases). Sequenced sample: naive CD4+ T cells from PBMCs. Noted subset: CD45RA+ positively selected. DNA for the CDR3: TGTGCCAGCAGTGAGGCAGGGCCGGGCAATGAGCAGTTCTTC. Translated, it gives CASSEAGPGNEQFF.